The 31 T cell receptor beta chains reported below all come from one sample, sequenced in a study of cytomegalovirus exposure and HLA in healthy donors. Primers included in the PCR were 60 Vbeta and 13 Jbeta primers. The repertoire was sequenced with immunoSEQ multiplex PCR; TCRdb's copy has only in-frame clones and lacks some. The sample carries 200,000 to 250,000 clones, roughly 84% recorded once. The sample consisted of PBMCs. The source is a girl aged 5-17 years in good health and CMV-seronegative.

The CDR3 DNA reads TGTGCCAGCAGCGTAGGGGAGCCCGGCTCCTACAATGAGCAGTTCTTC. Translated: CASSVGEPGSYNEQFF. V usage is TRBV9 and J usage is TRBJ2-1; tentative D call: TRBD2 (5 bases). Germline V gene sequence: CDR1 SGDLS, CDR2 YYNGEE. The V gene lost 0 bases and the J gene lost 0 bases, with 10 bases spanning the gap. The CDR3 totals 16 residues. Looking up the rest from reference TRBV9 and TRBJ2-1 gives the full variable domain: DSGVTQTPKHLITATGQRVTLRCSPRSGDLSVYWYQQSLDQGLQFLIQYYNGEERAKGNILERFSAQQFPDLHSELNLSSLELGDSALYFCASSVGEPGSYNEQFFGPGTRLTVL.

V is TRBV6-6 and J is TRBJ1-1; 9 bases map to TRBD1. The CDR3 is made up of 13 amino acids. Trimming removed 4 bases from V and 11 bases from J; junction bases left unmatched: 8. Germline lookup yields CDR1 MNHNY and CDR2 SVGAGI (reference sequence). Here the CDR3 reads CASSSLSGTGAFF. CDR3 DNA: TGTGCCAGCAGTTCCTTATCCGGGACAGGGGCTTTCTTT.

The CDR3 protein is CASSSNSPLHF. As DNA, the CDR3 is TGTGCCAGCAGCTCGAATTCACCCCTCCACTTT. The V call is TRBV11-2, the J call TRBJ1-6, with no clear D. Germline loops: CDR1 SGHAT, CDR2 FQNNGV. The CDR3 runs to 11 residues. Trimming removed 4 bases from V and 7 bases from J, with 2 bases in between.

This chain links TRBV27 with TRBJ1-2; 8 nucleotides line up with TRBD1. Germline values: CDR1 MNHEY, CDR2 SMNVEV (reference sequence). The ends lost 2 bases at V and 10 bases at J; junction bases unmatched: 6. There are 13 residues in the CDR3. The CDR3 DNA sequence: TGTGCCAGCAGTTTAAGCGGGACAGGCTTCTACACCTTC. Encoded protein: CASSLSGTGFYTF.

V usage is TRBV29-1 and J usage is TRBJ2-7; the match to TRBD2 covers 15 bases. J was trimmed by 7 bases and V by 5 bases; bases with no gene match: 9. The length of the CDR3 is 15 residues. CDR1 is SQVTM and CDR2 is ANQGSEA in the germline V gene. The CDR3 protein is CSVLRTSGGAMEQYF. DNA for the CDR3: TGCAGCGTTTTACGGACTAGCGGGGGGGCTATGGAGCAGTACTTC.

CDR3 sequence: CASSLGAGATVNYGYTF. The CDR3 DNA reads TGTGCCAGCAGCTTGGGCGCGGGGGCGACGGTTAACTATGGCTACACCTTC. V gene TRBV5-6 combines with J gene TRBJ1-2; maybe TRBD1 (6 bases). Looked up from germline, CDR1 is SGHDT and CDR2 is YYEEEE. V lost 0 bases to trimming and J lost 1 base, with 16 bases between them. This CDR3 is built from 17 residues.

The V call is TRBV14, the J call TRBJ2-2; 8 bases agree with TRBD1. After removal of 3 bases from V and 8 bases from J, the junction contained 8 bases not matched to a gene. The CDR3 has 15 amino acids. In germline, CDR1 is SGHDN, CDR2 FVKESK. CDR3 nucleotides: TGTGCCAGCAGCCAGGGGACAGGATATCGGGGGGAGCTGTTTTTT. Translation gives CASSQGTGYRGELFF. Combining the CDR3 with reference TRBV14 and TRBJ2-2 gives the whole variable domain EAGVTQFPSHSVIEKGQTVTLRCDPISGHDNLYWYRRVMGKEIKFLLHFVKESKQDESGMPNNRFLAERTGGTYSTLKVQPAELEDSGVYFCASSQGTGYRGELFFGEGSRLTVL.

A word on this clone: One end of the junction is discordant with germline, which a read error may explain. The V gene is TRBV10-2, the J gene TRBJ2-5; D may be TRBD2 (5 bases). The CDR3 is made up of 15 amino acids. CDR1 WSHSY and CDR2 SAAADI come from the germline V gene. CDR3 nucleotides: TGCGCCAGAAGTGAGTACGCGGGTGGGAAAGAGACCCAGTACTTC. Translated: CARSEYAGGKETQYF.

This clone was detected a few times. The junction departs from the called germline gene at one end, perhaps through a read error. The chain combines TRBV10-2 with TRBJ2-7; TRBD1 matches 9 bases. This CDR3 is built from 11 residues. Germline V gives CDR1 WSHSY, CDR2 SAAADI. The CDR3 protein is CASSDSGTGHF. The DNA of the CDR3 is TGCGCCAGCAGTGACTCCGGGACAGGGCACTTC.

The chain carries TRBV5-4 and TRBJ1-4; a weak D match, TRBD1 (5 bases). Trimming stripped 4 bases from V and 8 bases from J, with 12 bases between. This CDR3 has 13 amino acids. Looked up from germline, CDR1 is SGHNT and CDR2 is YYREEE (reference sequence). CDR3 sequence (DNA): TGTGCCAGCAGCGGAGGGGTTCGCGAAAAACTGTTTTTT. This sequence encodes CASSGGVREKLFF.

The chain couples TRBV27 to TRBJ1-5; no reliable D call. Trimming left V 6 bases short and J 0 bases short, with 9 bases between. This CDR3 region has 14 residues. Germline V CDR1 and CDR2: MNHEY, SMNVEV (reference sequence). CDR3 loop: CASRRQDSNQPQHF. In nucleotides, the CDR3 is TGTGCCAGCAGACGACAAGATAGCAATCAGCCCCAGCATTTT.

This rearrangement joins TRBV15 to TRBJ1-1, with no clear D. Trimming cost V 3 bases and J 1 base, with 9 bases left between them. The CDR3 length is 14 residues. Germline CDR1 reads LNHNV; CDR2 reads YYDKDF (reference sequence). The CDR3 region is CATSRQEANTEAFF. The CDR3, as DNA: TGTGCCACCAGCAGGCAGGAGGCGAACACTGAAGCTTTCTTT.

Here the CDR3 DNA reads TGTGCCAGCAGTTACTCGAGTGGGCCCCAGGGGTCTGGCTACACCTTC. It translates to CASSYSSGPQGSGYTF. The chain couples TRBV6-5 to TRBJ1-2; tentatively, D is TRBD1 (6 bases). The CDR3 spans 16 residues. V was cut by 0 bases and J by 7 bases, with 18 bases left in between. Germline V gives CDR1 MNHEY, CDR2 SVGAGI.

The V gene is TRBV30, the J gene TRBJ2-1; no clear D. CDR1 GTSNPN and CDR2 SVGIG come from the germline V gene (reference sequence). The CDR3 covers 12 residues. With 2 bases removed from V and 8 bases from J, the gap between germline ends came to 10 bases. CDR3 nucleotides: TGTGCCTGGAGTCTACGGTCCTATGAGCAGTTCTTC. As protein: CAWSLRSYEQFF.

This chain connects TRBV27 to TRBJ2-5; TRBD1 aligns across 9 bases. TRBJ2-7 explains the end of the DNA better; the J call may be wrong. This CDR3 comprises 16 residues. Germline assignment: CDR1 MNHEY and CDR2 SMNVEV (reference sequence). The CDR3 DNA is TGTGCCAGCAGTTCATACAGGGGGCGAAGATTCTACGAGCAGTACTTC. This encodes CASSSYRGRRFYEQYF.

The chain is built from TRBV11-2 and TRBJ2-1, with D tentatively TRBD1 (6 bases). Trimming removed 5 bases at V and 2 bases at J, with 13 bases between. The CDR3 has 15 residues. Germline V gene data show CDR1 as SGHAT and CDR2 as FQNNGV. CDR3 sequence reads: CASSRTGTPYNEQFF. Here the CDR3 DNA reads TGTGCCAGCAGCCGTACAGGGACCCCCTACAATGAGCAGTTCTTC.

V is TRBV27 and J is TRBJ1-5, with 8 bases aligning to TRBD1. Germline-derived CDR1 and CDR2 are MNHEY and SMNVEV (reference sequence). The V gene end was trimmed by 8 bases and the J gene end by 0 bases; junction bases not matched to a gene: 12. This CDR3 has 17 residues. The CDR3 spells CASGSTGAPYSNQPQHF. Written as DNA, the CDR3 is TGTGCCAGCGGCTCGACAGGGGCCCCTTATAGCAATCAGCCCCAGCATTTT.

The chain uses TRBV5-1 and TRBJ1-5; 11 bases map to TRBD1. Germline V gene lookup returns CDR1 SGHRS and CDR2 YFSETQ. V lost 3 bases to trimming and J lost 7 bases; unmatched junction nucleotides: 3. This CDR3 has 14 amino acids. This CDR3 reads CASSYGTGGQPQHF. CDR3 coding DNA: TGCGCCAGCAGCTACGGGACAGGGGGGCAGCCCCAGCATTTT.

This chain links TRBV13 with TRBJ2-7, with 13 positions matching TRBD2. CDR1 is PRHDT and CDR2 is FYEKMQ in the germline V gene (reference sequence). The junction had 3 bases not matched to a gene; V was cut back by 8 bases and J by 2 bases. The CDR3 loop spans 14 amino acids. The CDR3 reads CASLGTSGTYEQYF. The CDR3 nucleotides read TGTGCCAGCTTGGGGACTAGCGGGACCTACGAGCAGTACTTC.

In its sample, this clone was seen once. The rearrangement joins TRBV18 to TRBJ1-5; D may be TRBD1 (6 bases). CDR1 and CDR2 (germline): KGHSH, LQKENI. V lost 2 bases to trimming and J lost 7 bases, with 9 bases between them. The CDR3 consists of 13 residues. CDR3 loop: CASSPGGGQPQHF. In DNA form, the CDR3 reads TGTGCCAGCTCACCAGGGGGCGGACAGCCCCAGCATTTT. Filled out from reference TRBV18 and TRBJ1-5, the complete variable domain reads NAGVMQNPRHLVRRRGQEARLRCSPMKGHSHVYWYRQLPEEGLKFMVYLQKENIIDESGMPKERFSAEFPKEGPSILRIQQVVRGDSAAYFCASSPGGGQPQHFGDGTRLSIL.

Here the CDR3 reads CASSFTPGAETQYF. The DNA of the CDR3 is TGCGCCAGCAGCTTCACCCCGGGAGCAGAGACCCAGTACTTC. The chain combines TRBV5-1 with TRBJ2-5; a weak D match, TRBD2 (6 bases). CDR3 length: 14 residues. The V end was cut by 2 bases, the J end by 4 bases, with 12 bases between. Germline CDR1 SGHRS, CDR2 YFSETQ. The whole variable domain, remainder taken from reference TRBV5-1 and TRBJ2-5, is KAGVTQTPRYLIKTRGQQVTLSCSPISGHRSVSWYQQTPGQGLQFLFEYFSETQRNKGNFPGRFSGRQFSNSRSEMNVSTLELGDSALYLCASSFTPGAETQYFGPGTRLLVL.

This chain joins TRBV6-1 and TRBJ2-1; D is ambiguous. The germline V and J ends were trimmed by 6 bases and 7 bases, with 7 bases remaining between them. The CDR3 covers 11 residues. Germline loops: CDR1 MNHNS, CDR2 SASEGT. The CDR3 nucleotides read TGTGCCAGCAGCCAGGCAAATGAGCAGTTCTTC. It is translated as CASSQANEQFF.

This chain joins TRBV5-1 and TRBJ2-1; 7 nucleotides line up with TRBD2. The V gene end was trimmed by 1 base and the J gene end by 7 bases; junction bases not matched to a gene: 11. Germline lookup yields CDR1 SGHRS and CDR2 YFSETQ. The CDR3 extends over 16 amino acids. This CDR3 is CASSLTGGRSGNEQFF. The CDR3 bases are TGCGCCAGCAGCTTGACGGGGGGTAGGTCGGGGAATGAGCAGTTCTTC. The whole variable domain, remainder taken from reference TRBV5-1 and TRBJ2-1, is KAGVTQTPRYLIKTRGQQVTLSCSPISGHRSVSWYQQTPGQGLQFLFEYFSETQRNKGNFPGRFSGRQFSNSRSEMNVSTLELGDSALYLCASSLTGGRSGNEQFFGPGTRLTVL.

V gene TRBV10-1 combines with J gene TRBJ1-1, with D maybe TRBD1 (5 bases). Trimming stripped 6 bases from V and 1 base from J, with 6 bases between. The CDR3 sequence is 12 residues long. Germline CDR1 WNHNN, CDR2 SYGVQD (reference sequence). The CDR3 DNA is TGCGCCAGCAGCACAGGGAACACTGAAGCTTTCTTT. This sequence encodes CASSTGNTEAFF.

This chain links TRBV27 with TRBJ2-7; the match to TRBD2 covers 12 bases. Germline values: CDR1 MNHEY, CDR2 SMNVEV (reference sequence). The V and J ends lost 8 bases and 2 bases, in that order; junction bases with no gene match: 13. The CDR3 length is 17 residues. CDR3 in amino acids: CASYPRGLAGSAYEQYF. Written as DNA, the CDR3 is TGTGCCAGCTACCCTAGGGGACTAGCGGGTTCGGCCTACGAGCAGTACTTC.

The CDR3, as DNA: TGCAGCGTGTTGGGCCTTCCTACCTACGAGCAGTACTTC. The encoded protein is CSVLGLPTYEQYF. The V and J genes are TRBV29-1 and TRBJ2-7; no reliable D call. Germline V gene lookup returns CDR1 SQVTM and CDR2 ANQGSEA. The CDR3 has 13 amino acids. Trimming pared 6 bases from V and 2 bases from J, leaving 14 bases between.

This clone was seen a few times. The CDR3 nucleotides are TGTGCCAGCAGTTTAGTAGTTCAGCCCCAGCATTTT. Translated, it gives CASSLVVQPQHF. The chain links TRBV28 to TRBJ1-5; D gene unclear. CDR1 and CDR2 from the germline V gene are MDHEN and SYDVKM. V was clipped by 2 bases and J by 6 bases, with 5 bases between them. This CDR3 spans 12 amino acids.

This clone was counted between two and nine times. This chain joins TRBV4-1 and TRBJ2-3, with 8 bases that match TRBD2. Looked up from germline, CDR1 is MGHRA and CDR2 is YSYEKL. The CDR3 loop spans 15 amino acids. Trimming at V came to 0 bases and at J to 5 bases, leaving 4 bases not matched to a gene. CDR3 residues: CASSQDIAGQDTQYF. Written as DNA, the CDR3 is TGCGCCAGCAGCCAAGATATAGCGGGGCAAGATACGCAGTATTTT.

The chain has TRBV9 and TRBJ2-1, with TRBD1 identical over 7 bases. The CDR3 contains 16 residues. Germline trimming cut 3 bases from V and 7 bases from J; bases unmatched to any gene: 13. Per germline, CDR1 SGDLS and CDR2 YYNGEE. The DNA of the CDR3 is TGTGCCAGCAGCGAGGAGGACAGGAGGAATGGTAATGAGCAGTTCTTC. Translated: CASSEEDRRNGNEQFF.

This chain joins TRBV4-3 and TRBJ2-5, with 8 bases matching TRBD1. J lost 4 bases, V lost 2 bases, and 0 bases had no gene match. Germline CDR1 LGHNA, CDR2 YSLEER. CDR3 length equals 13 residues. Written as DNA, the CDR3 is TGCGCCAGCAGCCAAACAGGGGGAGAGACCCAGTACTTC. Its protein product is CASSQTGGETQYF.

The CDR3 coding sequence is TGTGCCAGCAGCTTCAGTCTAGCGGAACTCACCGGGGAGCTGTTTTTT. Its protein product is CASSFSLAELTGELFF. The chain combines TRBV5-4 with TRBJ2-2, with TRBD2 matching over 7 bases. V lost 2 bases and J lost 4; bases outside the gene matches: 8. The V gene's germline CDR1 is SGHNT and CDR2 YYREEE (reference sequence). The CDR3 is made up of 16 amino acids.